Listed below are T cell receptor beta chains from one sample, sequenced in a study of blood T cell repertoires in COVID-19. The method was immunoSEQ multiplex PCR; TCRdb's version includes in-frame clones alone and lacks a portion of them. In the table there are approximately 200,000 clones, roughly 85% of which are singletons. Specimen: peripheral blood. These receptors were collected from a human donor with active or convalescent COVID-19. The donor label of this sample is uncertain. The CDR3 runs from the conserved cysteine through the conserved F or W. A D gene is named only where the DNA matches it firmly. Clone size, where shown, is once, few, many, or a class for clones that have expanded.

TRBV7-9	TRBJ2-5	-	-	TGTGCCAGCAGCTCAACAGGGTGGGAGACCCAGTACTTC	CASSSTGWETQYF
TRBV30	TRBJ2-5	-	TRBD1	TGTGCCTGGAGTGTAAACAGGGGTGGTCGCCAAGAGACCCAGTACTTC	CAWSVNRGGRQETQYF
TRBV6-5	TRBJ1-2	-	-	TGTGCCAGCAGAATCCGGGGAACGAGCTATGGCTACACCTTC	CASRIRGTSYGYTF
TRBV7-9	TRBJ2-6	-	TRBD2	TGTGCCAGCAGCACCGGGACTAGCGGGACTGGGGCCAACGTCCTGACTTTC	CASSTGTSGTGANVLTF
TRBV20-1	TRBJ1-2	-	-	TGCAGTGTTGACACAGGGGGCTACACCTTC	CSVDTGGYTF
TRBV3-1/TRBV3-2	TRBJ1-5	few	-	TGTGCCAGCAGCCAAGATCTCCTCGGGCCCCAGCATTTT	CASSQDLLGPQHF
TRBV19	TRBJ1-4	-	-	TGTGCCAGTAGTATGCGTCCGAGCTCTAATGAAAAACTGTTTTTT	CASSMRPSSNEKLFF
TRBV12-3/TRBV12-4	TRBJ2-7	-	TRBD1	TGTGCCAGCAGAAAGGGGGCTTACGAGCAGTACTTC	CASRKGAYEQYF
TRBV4-1	TRBJ2-2	-	TRBD2	TGCGCCAGCAGACTAGGACTAGCGGTGGGCGGGGAGCTGTTTTTT	CASRLGLAVGGELFF
TRBV10-3	TRBJ1-5	few	-	TGTGCCATCAGGGACCCGGGGAGCAATCAGCCCCAGCATTTT	CAIRDPGSNQPQHF
TRBV5-1	TRBJ2-3	few	-	TGCGCCAGCAGCCTGGGGGACAATATCAGCACAGATACGCAGTATTTT	CASSLGDNISTDTQYF
TRBV6-4	TRBJ2-2	once	TRBD1	TGTGCCAGCAGGACAGGGGCGAACACCGGGGAGCTGTTTTTT	CASRTGANTGELFF
TRBV24-1	TRBJ2-1	-	TRBD2	TGTGCCACCAGTGATCCGGGGACTAGCCGGAAGTTCTTC	CATSDPGTSRKFF
TRBV9	TRBJ2-2	-	-	TGTGCCAGCAGCGACCCCACGGGAGCCACCGGGGAGCTGTTTTTT	CASSDPTGATGELFF
TRBV7-7	TRBJ2-1	-	-	TGTGCCAGCAGCTTAGCGGGGGCCTCCAATGAGCAGTTCTTC	CASSLAGASNEQFF
TRBV11-3	TRBJ2-1	-	TRBD2	TGTGCCAGCAGCTTAGTGGGACTAGCGGGAGGGCCGGGCAATGAGCAGTTCTTC	CASSLVGLAGGPGNEQFF
TRBV7-3	TRBJ1-6	few	TRBD1	TGTGCCAGCAGCCCAGGGGGAAGCAATTCACCCCTCCACTTT	CASSPGGSNSPLHF
TRBV9	TRBJ1-6	-	-	TGTGCCAGCACCGCCGGGAGCTCCTATAATTCACCCCTCCACTTT	CASTAGSSYNSPLHF
TRBV7-9	TRBJ1-4	-	TRBD1	TGTGCCAGCAGCTTATTAAACAGGGGCGATGAAAAACTGTTTTTT	CASSLLNRGDEKLFF
TRBV2	TRBJ2-7	-	TRBD2	TGTGCCACCAGAGCGGGGCCGTGGTACGAGCAGTACTTC	CATRAGPWYEQYF
TRBV24-1	TRBJ2-1	-	TRBD2	TGTGCCACCAATCTCGGCCAAGCTAGCGGGAACTACAATGAGCAGTTCTTC	CATNLGQASGNYNEQFF